Listed here are 21 T cell receptor beta chains from one sample, sequenced in a study of T cell responses to AZD1222 COVID-19 vaccine. Assay used: immunoSEQ multiplex PCR; TCRdb lists only in-frame clones, some missing. The table has some 110,000 clones, 85% to 95% seen once. This specimen was peripheral blood, taken on day 0 of AZD1222 vaccination. These TCRs come from an adult in good health.

This chain links TRBV6-4 with TRBJ2-3, with D possibly being TRBD2 (6 bases). Germline loops: CDR1 MRHNA, CDR2 SNTAGT. This CDR3 contains 13 residues. CDR3 DNA sequence: TGTGCTACCGGAGGGCCGGGCACAGATACGCAGTATTTT. Its protein product is CATGGPGTDTQYF.

The genes are TRBV18 and TRBJ1-1; the D gene is possibly TRBD1 (6 bases). The V end was cut by 4 bases, the J end by 1 base, with 10 bases between. Germline-derived CDR1 and CDR2 are KGHSH and LQKENI. CDR3 length: 14 residues. CDR3 nucleotide sequence: TGTGCCAGCTCACAAAGGACAGCGAACACTGAAGCTTTCTTT. Its translation: CASSQRTANTEAFF.

V gene TRBV24-1 combines with J gene TRBJ2-5; TRBD1 or TRBD2 may be the D gene (5 bases each). The CDR3 consists of 13 residues. V lost 11 bases and J 2 bases, leaving 14 bases between the germline ends. Germline V gene data show CDR1 as KGHDR and CDR2 as SFDVKD. CDR3 region: CARGGTAQETQYF. The CDR3 bases are TGTGCCAGAGGTGGGACCGCACAAGAGACCCAGTACTTC.

The rearrangement joins TRBV7-9 to TRBJ1-2; possible D gene TRBD1, 5 bases. This CDR3 is 16 amino acids long. Trimming pared 9 bases from V and 0 bases from J, leaving 20 bases between. Germline CDR1 is SEHNR and CDR2 is FQNEAQ (reference sequence). CDR3 in DNA: TGTGCCAGTGAGAGAGGGGATCGGACTTCTAACTATGGCTACACCTTC. Its translation is CASERGDRTSNYGYTF.

V usage is TRBV5-1 and J usage is TRBJ2-7; the D is unclear. CDR1 and CDR2 from the germline V gene are SGHRS and YFSETQ. The CDR3 runs 15 residues. The V end lost 1 base, the J end lost 1 base, and 12 bases lay between the germline ends. CDR3 sequence (DNA): TGCGCCAGCAGCTTGAATCCGGGTTTTTCCTACGAGCAGTACTTC. Protein product: CASSLNPGFSYEQYF.

The chain employs TRBV7-9 and TRBJ1-6; no definite D call. The V and J ends lost 0 bases and 7 bases respectively, with 16 bases between them. Germline V gives CDR1 SEHNR, CDR2 FQNEAQ (reference sequence). This CDR3 has 17 amino acids. The CDR3 sequence: CASSLASPGLANSPLHF. The CDR3 DNA sequence: TGTGCCAGCAGCTTAGCCAGCCCCGGCCTAGCGAATTCACCCCTCCACTTT.

This clone occurred a few times. CDR3 region: CASSALAGSTGELFF. CDR3 bases: TGTGCCAGCAGTGCCTTAGCGGGCAGCACCGGGGAGCTGTTTTTT. The rearrangement uses TRBV6-4 and TRBJ2-2; 7 bases are shared with TRBD2. The CDR3 has 15 amino acids. Trimming removed 4 bases from V and 4 bases from J; junction bases left unmatched: 6. CDR1 and CDR2 from the germline V gene are MRHNA and SNTAGT.

This chain links TRBV7-2 with TRBJ1-6; the D is unclear. V was shortened by 5 bases and J by 10 bases, with 12 bases between the two germline ends. The CDR3 runs 13 residues. Germline assignment: CDR1 SGHTA and CDR2 FQGNSA. DNA for the CDR3: TGTGCCAGCAGCGACATATTCGGGTCACCCCTCCACTTT. Translated: CASSDIFGSPLHF.

V gene TRBV11-2 combines with J gene TRBJ2-7; D is uncertain. Germline V lookup: CDR1 SGHAT, CDR2 FQNNGV. The CDR3 spans 14 residues. Trimming stripped 5 bases from V and 2 bases from J, with 13 bases between. The CDR3 here is CASSQMDGAYEQYF. The CDR3 DNA is TGTGCCAGCAGCCAGATGGACGGAGCCTACGAGCAGTACTTC.

The chain uses TRBV5-1 and TRBJ2-7, with 8 bases matching TRBD1. The germline gives CDR1 SGHRS, CDR2 YFSETQ. CDR3 length equals 15 residues. V lost 0 bases to trimming and J lost 7 bases; unmatched junction nucleotides: 9. CDR3 protein: CASSLGQGFGSEQYF. For the CDR3, the DNA is TGCGCCAGCAGCTTGGGACAGGGGTTTGGAAGTGAGCAGTACTTC.

The chain is built from TRBV11-3 and TRBJ2-1, with 7 positions matching TRBD1. Trimming took 5 bases from V and 7 from J; bases not matched to a gene: 8. The CDR3 has 14 amino acids. The germline gives CDR1 SGHNT, CDR2 YENEEA. CDR3 in amino acids: CASSTGTAFNEQFF. The CDR3 nucleotides are TGTGCCAGCAGCACCGGGACAGCCTTTAATGAGCAGTTCTTC.

The chain recombines TRBV27 with TRBJ1-1, with D perhaps matching TRBD1 (6 bases). V was clipped by 3 bases and J by 10 bases, with 24 bases between them. Germline CDR1 is MNHEY and CDR2 is SMNVEV (reference sequence). The CDR3 contains 16 residues. The CDR3 sequence: CASSFSGALTRERAFF. The CDR3 DNA is TGTGCCAGCAGTTTTTCAGGGGCATTGACGAGAGAGAGAGCTTTCTTT.

The chain links TRBV10-1 to TRBJ2-5, with D possibly called TRBD1 or TRBD2 (5 bases each). Trimming cost V 4 bases and J 2 bases, with 20 bases left between them. This CDR3 is 17 amino acids long. Germline lookup yields CDR1 WNHNN and CDR2 SYGVQD (reference sequence). As DNA, the CDR3 is TGCGCCAGCAGTGGGCCGGGACGATCGCCGGGGCAAGAGACCCAGTACTTC. Translation gives CASSGPGRSPGQETQYF.

This chain connects TRBV6-5 to TRBJ2-7; TRBD2 aligns across 8 bases. V gave up 0 bases and J gave up 5 bases; unmatched junction bases: 3. CDR1 is MNHEY, CDR2 SVGAGI, per germline. This CDR3 region has 14 residues. The CDR3 protein is CASSYSGLVHEQYF. DNA of the CDR3: TGTGCCAGCAGTTACTCGGGACTAGTCCACGAGCAGTACTTC.

J is TRBJ2-7 and V is TRBV5-6; tentatively, D is TRBD1 or TRBD2 (5 bases each). Trimming pared 2 bases from V and 5 bases from J, leaving 11 bases between. CDR1 and CDR2 from the germline V gene are SGHDT and YYEEEE. The CDR3 is 13 residues long. CDR3 nucleotide sequence: TGTGCCAGCAGCTTAGGGACGGCGGACGAGCAGTACTTC. Translating it yields CASSLGTADEQYF.

CDR3 amino acids: CASSPGGNQPQHF. For the CDR3, the DNA is TGTGCCAGCAGCCCAGGGGGCAATCAGCCCCAGCATTTT. The genes are TRBV7-9 and TRBJ1-5, with D possibly TRBD1 on 6 matching bases. CDR3 length: 13 amino acids. Germline CDR1 and CDR2: SEHNR and FQNEAQ (reference sequence). The V end lost 5 bases, the J end lost 2 bases, and 7 bases lay between the germline ends. The whole variable domain, remainder taken from reference TRBV7-9 and TRBJ1-5, is DTGVSQNPRHKITKRGQNVTFRCDPISEHNRLYWYRQTLGQGPEFLTYFQNEAQLEKSRLLSDRFSAERPKGSFSTLEIQRTEQGDSAMYLCASSPGGNQPQHFGDGTRLSIL.

This chain connects TRBV5-6 to TRBJ1-2, with D maybe TRBD1 (5 bases). V lost 5 bases, J lost 4 bases, and 15 bases lay in between. The CDR3 extends over 14 amino acids. Germline CDR1 is SGHDT and CDR2 is YYEEEE. CDR3 region: CASRKSGLSYGYTF. The DNA for the CDR3 is TGTGCCAGCAGGAAATCGGGACTAAGCTATGGCTACACCTTC.

V usage is TRBV28 and J usage is TRBJ2-7, with unresolved D. Deletions cut 4 bases from V and 3 bases from J, with 13 bases between. This CDR3 comprises 14 residues. The germline CDR1 and CDR2 sequences are MDHEN and SYDVKM. In DNA form, the CDR3 reads TGTGCCAGCAGTTCCTTCTACCCCAGCTACGAGCAGTACTTC. It encodes CASSSFYPSYEQYF.

The chain uses TRBV28 and TRBJ2-7, with 8 bases identical to TRBD2. After removal of 7 bases from V and 5 bases from J, the junction contained 13 bases not matched to a gene. This CDR3 has 15 amino acids. Germline V gives CDR1 MDHEN, CDR2 SYDVKM. CDR3 sequence: CASTRGGGGWHEQYF. Here the CDR3 DNA reads TGTGCCAGCACCCGGGGGGGCGGGGGGTGGCACGAGCAGTACTTC. Full variable domain (missing parts from reference TRBV28 and TRBJ2-7): DVKVTQSSRYLVKRTGEKVFLECVQDMDHENMFWYRQDPGLGLRLIYFSYDVKMKEKGDIPEGYSVSREKKERFSLILESASTNQTSMYLCASTRGGGGWHEQYFGPGTRLTVT.

The gene calls are TRBV28 and TRBJ2-6; D remains unclear. V lost 0 bases and J lost 1, with 4 bases in between. CDR3 size: 15 residues. CDR1 and CDR2 from the germline V gene are MDHEN and SYDVKM. CDR3 loop: CASSLWVSGANVLTF. CDR3 nucleotides: TGTGCCAGCAGTTTATGGGTGTCTGGGGCCAACGTCCTGACTTTC.

The rearrangement uses TRBV2 and TRBJ2-3; a possible D gene is TRBD2 (5 bases). CDR1 and CDR2 (germline): SNHLY, FYNNEI. Between the trimmed V and J ends, which lost 1 base and 0 bases, there was a span of 8 bases. CDR3 size: 15 residues. CDR3 sequence reads: CASSEGTRSTDTQYF. DNA of the CDR3: TGTGCCAGCAGTGAAGGGACTCGTAGCACAGATACGCAGTATTTT.